Listed below are T cell receptor beta chains from one sample, sequenced in a study of T-cell memory formation after mild COVID-19. TCRdb reprocessed the 5' RACE reads with MiXCR, giving one entry per CDR3 protein. The sample holds 250,000 to 300,000 distinct CDR3 sequences; around 15% are singletons and the top ten take roughly 25%. Specimen: PBMCs or a T cell subset sorted from them (not recorded which). All receptors derive from a man aged 18 to 30 who had mild COVID-19 (a few samples of this study predate the infection). Cell type and time point are not known. Both conserved end residues are part of each CDR3. D genes are given only for firm matches. A clone size is listed for some rows: how often the clone was seen (once, few, many), or a class if it is expanded.

>.|13|TRBV5-1|TRBJ1-5|few
CASSLEPGTERNF
TGCGCCAGCAGCTTGGAGCCAGGCACGGAAAGGAATTTT
>.|14|TRBV7-2|TRBJ1-4|few
CASSFQRTNEKLFF
TGTGCCAGCAGCTTTCAGAGAACTAATGAAAAACTGTTTTTT
>TRBD2|15|TRBV5-1|TRBJ2-1|many
CASSLGAGGPNEQFF
TGCGCCAGCAGCTTGGGAGCGGGGGGGCCAAATGAGCAGTTCTTC
>.|11|TRBV7-2|TRBJ1-2|few
CASSMGGGYTF
TGTGCCAGCAGCATGGGGGGTGGCTACACCTTC
>.|14|TRBV12-3/TRBV12-4|TRBJ2-2|.
CASSNRRNTGELFF
TGTGCCAGCAGTAACAGGAGGAACACCGGGGAGCTGTTTTTT
>.|13|TRBV18|TRBJ1-1|many
CASSSQANTEAFF
TGTGCCAGCTCATCCCAGGCCAACACTGAAGCTTTCTTT
>TRBD2|15|TRBV7-2|TRBJ2-5|.
CASSPLWEGQETQYF
TGTGCCAGCAGCCCACTGTGGGAGGGTCAAGAGACCCAGTACTTC
>.|14|TRBV3-1|TRBJ2-2|few
CASSLDLATGELFF
TGTGCCAGCAGCCTAGACCTAGCTACCGGGGAGCTGTTTTTT
>TRBD1|14|TRBV5-1|TRBJ1-1|few
CASSGGTGGTEAFF
TGCGCCAGCAGCGGCGGGACAGGTGGCACTGAAGCTTTCTTT
>TRBD1|15|TRBV27|TRBJ2-1|many
CASSLNWDRNNEQFF
TGTGCCAGCAGTTTAAATTGGGACAGAAACAATGAGCAGTTCTTC
>.|14|TRBV5-1|TRBJ2-3|few
CASSEEGFSPAQYF
TGCGCCAGCAGCGAGGAGGGCTTTTCTCCGGCGCAGTATTTT
>TRBD2|14|TRBV20-1|TRBJ2-3|few
CSGAGYTSTDTQYF
TGCAGTGGAGCGGGATACACTAGCACAGATACGCAGTATTTT
>.|16|TRBV6-4|TRBJ2-3|few
CASSDIGGHGTDTQYF
TGTGCCAGCAGTGACATCGGGGGGCATGGCACAGATACGCAGTATTTT
>.|13|TRBV5-1|TRBJ1-6|few
CASSLRGASPLHF
TGCGCCAGCAGCTTGAGGGGCGCTTCACCCCTCCACTTT
>.|13|TRBV5-1|TRBJ2-5|many
CASSLGRKETQYF
TGCGCCAGCAGCTTGGGGAGGAAAGAGACCCAGTACTTC
>.|12|TRBV29-1|TRBJ1-1|few
CSVGGGNTEAFF
TGCAGCGTGGGGGGAGGGAACACTGAAGCTTTCTTT
>.|14|TRBV25-1|TRBJ2-3|many
CASESDQGGDTQYF
TGTGCCAGCGAGAGCGATCAGGGGGGTGATACGCAGTATTTT
>TRBD2|16|TRBV7-3|TRBJ2-1|many
CASSSRGRGAHNEQFF
TGTGCCAGCAGCTCCCGCGGGCGGGGGGCGCACAATGAGCAGTTCTTC
>TRBD2|15|TRBV7-2|TRBJ2-1|few
CASSPGTSGGPPEFF
TGTGCCAGCAGCCCCGGGACTAGCGGGGGGCCTCCCGAGTTCTTC
>.|13|TRBV7-3|TRBJ2-5|.
CASSPQGGETKYF
TGTGCCAGCAGCCCACAGGGCGGAGAGACCAAGTACTTC
>.|14|TRBV6-4|TRBJ2-3|few
CASSAIGGTDTQYF
TGTGCCAGCAGTGCGATTGGGGGCACAGATACGCAGTATTTT
>.|17|TRBV15|TRBJ2-7|.
CATSRDSNRVRFYEQYF
TGTGCCACCAGCAGAGATAGCAACAGGGTGCGGTTCTACGAGCAGTACTTC
>.|15|TRBV6-1|TRBJ1-2|few
CASRRGASNFYGYTF
TGTGCCAGCAGGCGAGGGGCCTCCAACTTCTATGGCTACACCTTC
>TRBD2|17|TRBV5-1|TRBJ2-1|few
CASSLEPPSGVHNEQFF
TGCGCCAGCAGCTTGGAACCCCCTAGCGGGGTGCACAATGAGCAGTTCTTC
>.|12|TRBV11-2|TRBJ2-3|.
CASSSFPDTQYF
TGTGCCAGCAGCAGTTTCCCAGATACGCAGTATTTT
>TRBD2|15|TRBV7-6|TRBJ2-2|few
CASSPRAGVTGELFF
TGTGCCAGCAGCCCCAGGGCGGGGGTGACCGGGGAGCTGTTTTTT
>TRBD1|15|TRBV20-1|TRBJ1-1|.
CSARHRGRSLTEAFF
TGCAGTGCGCGCCACAGGGGACGCTCACTCACTGAAGCTTTCTTT
>.|14|TRBV5-1|TRBJ2-5|few
CASSLERDQETQYF
TGCGCCAGCAGCTTGGAGAGAGACCAAGAGACCCAGTACTTC
>TRBD1|15|TRBV7-6|TRBJ1-6|.
CASSGQGARNSPLHF
TGTGCCAGCAGCGGACAGGGGGCGCGAAACTCACCCCTCCACTTT
>TRBD1|13|TRBV12-3/TRBV12-4|TRBJ2-5|few
CASSFRGKETQYF
TGTGCCAGCAGTTTCAGGGGGAAAGAGACCCAGTACTTC
>TRBD2|17|TRBV4-2|TRBJ2-1|many
CASSQNLPSGGYNEQFF
TGTGCCAGCAGCCAAAACTTACCTAGCGGGGGATACAATGAGCAGTTCTTC
>.|14|TRBV4-3|TRBJ1-2|few
CASSQEQGSGGYTF
TGCGCCAGCAGCCAAGAGCAGGGTAGCGGGGGCTACACCTTC
>TRBD2|15|TRBV11-2|TRBJ2-1|once
CASSPQSGAYNEQFF
TGTGCCAGCAGCCCCCAGAGCGGGGCTTACAATGAGCAGTTCTTC
>.|11|TRBV12-5|TRBJ2-5|many
CASGFGETQYF
TGTGCTAGTGGTTTTGGAGAGACCCAGTACTTC
>TRBD1|13|TRBV12-3/TRBV12-4|TRBJ1-2|.
CASRQTGSDGYTF
TGTGCCAGCAGGCAGACAGGGTCGGATGGCTACACCTTC
>TRBD2|16|TRBV6-5|TRBJ2-3|many
CASSYSPRGGRDTQYF
TGTGCCAGCAGTTACTCGCCGCGGGGGGGCAGGGATACGCAGTATTTT
>.|15|TRBV7-2|TRBJ1-3|.
CASSLVGSSGNTIYF
TGTGCCAGCAGCTTAGTCGGAAGCTCTGGAAACACCATATATTTT
>.|18|TRBV6-5|TRBJ2-6|many
CASSYFAGGPSGANVLTF
TGTGCCAGCAGTTACTTTGCCGGGGGTCCGTCTGGGGCCAACGTCCTGACTTTC
>.|13|TRBV20-1|TRBJ2-5|.
CSAGAEVLETQYF
TGCAGTGCCGGGGCCGAAGTGCTGGAGACCCAGTACTTC
>.|13|TRBV28|TRBJ2-1|.
CASSPPDGDEQFF
TGTGCCAGCAGCCCCCCCGACGGGGATGAGCAGTTCTTC
>.|13|TRBV7-3|TRBJ2-5|few
CASSFAKEETQYF
TGTGCCAGCAGCTTTGCCAAAGAGGAGACCCAGTACTTC
>TRBD1|15|TRBV5-5|TRBJ2-1|.
CASDNPGQPDNEQFF
TGTGCCAGCGATAACCCGGGACAGCCCGACAATGAGCAGTTCTTC